One sample yielded the 2 T cell receptor beta chains listed below, sequenced in a study of control samples from healthy donors and cancer patients. Sequenced by immunoSEQ multiplex PCR; TCRdb stores in-frame clones only, minus some. The data contain 45,000 to 60,000 clones, about 93% of them singletons. Sequenced sample: blood. These receptors came from a man in his thirties or forties in good health.

The V gene is TRBV10-1, the J gene TRBJ2-3; the D is unclear. The CDR3 runs to 12 residues. Trimming removed 3 bases at V and 4 bases at J, with 5 bases between. Germline CDR1 is WNHNN and CDR2 is SYGVQD (reference sequence). The CDR3 DNA reads TGCGCCAGCAGTGATCTAGCAGATACGCAGTATTTT. Its translation: CASSDLADTQYF.

The rearrangement uses TRBV24-1 and TRBJ1-2, with TRBD1 matching over 8 bases. CDR3 length equals 15 residues. V dropped 5 bases and J dropped 4; count of bases not matched to a gene: 8. From germline, CDR1 is KGHDR and CDR2 SFDVKD. CDR3 sequence reads: CATSGGQGLGYGYTF. As DNA, the CDR3 is TGTGCCACCAGTGGAGGACAGGGTCTCGGCTATGGCTACACCTTC.